This T cell receptor (beta chain) was obtained from a study of blood T cells in healthy people across ages. This CDR3 has 13 residues. Trimming cost V 3 bases and J 2 bases, with 5 bases left between them. With a J-beta primer mix and a sample-barcoded 5' primer, a second PCR ran roughly 6 to 11 cycles. One entry per CDR3 protein results from TCRdb running MiXCR on the 5' RACE reads. This repertoire shows about 570,000 distinct CDR3 sequences, roughly a quarter found once; its top ten account for less than 20%. The TCR was taken from an older woman in good health. The material sequenced was blood. This chain joins TRBV12-3 or TRBV12-4 and TRBJ1-5; D gene unclear. The CDR3 loop is CASSFQCNQPQHF. CDR3 nucleotides: TGTGCCAGCAGTTTTCAGTGCAATCAGCCCCAGCATTTT.